These T cell receptor beta chains were read from a single sample in a study of blood T cell repertoires in COVID-19. Repertoires were generated with immunoSEQ multiplex PCR, while TCRdb's copy carries only in-frame clones and drops some. The table shows about 400,000 clones, with 70% to 90% occurring only once. Sequencing was performed on PBMCs or T cells enriched from blood (not recorded which). All receptors derive from a woman aged 18-29 years with acute COVID-19. Both conserved end residues are trimmed from each CDR3. The D gene is left open where the match is weak. Clone size is not always given. Where it is, it says once, few, many or a class for expanded clones.

clone size,CDR3 length,V gene,D gene,CDR3 protein
-,15,TRBV5-1,TRBD1,ASSLAGQGAFGDTQY
-,15,TRBV6-1,TRBD2,ASSEWASGSSSYEQY
-,15,TRBV19,TRBD2,ASSISASGSATDTQY
-,13,TRBV19,TRBD1,ASSATRGSGYEQY
once,11,TRBV3-1/TRBV3-2,-,ASSPTGSPEQY
-,11,TRBV5-4,-,ASSEAVTDTQY
-,10,TRBV3-1/TRBV3-2,-,ASSYLDTEAF
once,15,TRBV6-1,TRBD1,ASSEAYGTVLNYGYT
-,15,TRBV5-6,TRBD1,ASSLGAGGLTYNEQF
-,10,TRBV7-9,-,ASSKGDYGYT
-,16,TRBV5-3,TRBD2,ARSTGLAGVRTYNEQF
-,16,TRBV9,TRBD2,ASTFSTSGTSGANVLT
few,12,TRBV2,TRBD1,ASSAETGQSPLH
-,12,TRBV7-3,TRBD1,ASSIRQGASEAF
few,12,TRBV30,-,AWRASPSNQPQH
-,12,TRBV7-9,-,ASSLTTNTGELF
few,13,TRBV3-1/TRBV3-2,-,ASSQDRLVKETQY
-,10,TRBV6-5,-,ASTSELDEQF
-,14,TRBV7-2,TRBD1,ASSINRGGDTDTQY
-,11,TRBV7-2,-,ASSLRGSYGYT
-,13,TRBV4-2,-,ASSQDVMRNTEAF
-,14,TRBV7-8,TRBD1,ASSLAKTGTSYEQY
-,13,TRBV18,-,ASSPRRGDRETQY
once,15,TRBV5-4,-,ASSLGRGPGGTGELF
-,13,TRBV19,TRBD1,ASRQGWSAHQPQH
-,13,TRBV10-3,-,AISVGGTKPYEQY
few,12,TRBV5-1,-,ASRGPGARTEAF
-,14,TRBV10-3,TRBD1,AISETPGQGYNEQF
few,12,TRBV19,-,ASRQGARNQPQH
-,14,TRBV7-2,TRBD2,ASSLFSGSDTDTQY
-,13,TRBV7-2,TRBD2,ASSLIAGGNNEQF
-,14,TRBV29-1,-,SVAVRGVSGANVLT
-,13,TRBV18,-,ASSPLLAGYYEQY
-,13,TRBV6-5,-,ASSYPGARGETQY
-,10,TRBV27,-,ASTPAGGGQF
-,11,TRBV12-3/TRBV12-4,-,ASSLPPQETQY
many,11,TRBV5-4,TRBD2,ASIRGGTYEQY
-,12,TRBV5-5,-,ASSSGTPPYEQY
-,11,TRBV9,-,ASSEGGTYEQY
-,13,TRBV9,-,ASSVFRSGANVLT
-,12,TRBV5-1,-,ASSVGQTNTEAF
-,15,TRBV7-8,TRBD2,ASSPRLAGSSSYEQY
-,13,TRBV30,TRBD2,AVSRRTSGPNEQF
-,16,TRBV3-1/TRBV3-2,TRBD2,ASSQWTSGSIVPDEQY
-,12,TRBV20-1,TRBD2,SASPSGSAGELF
-,11,TRBV10-3,-,AISSRTDTEAF
once,14,TRBV7-8,TRBD2,ASSPTAGVNTDTQY
-,11,TRBV5-4,TRBD1,ASSPDRVGGYT